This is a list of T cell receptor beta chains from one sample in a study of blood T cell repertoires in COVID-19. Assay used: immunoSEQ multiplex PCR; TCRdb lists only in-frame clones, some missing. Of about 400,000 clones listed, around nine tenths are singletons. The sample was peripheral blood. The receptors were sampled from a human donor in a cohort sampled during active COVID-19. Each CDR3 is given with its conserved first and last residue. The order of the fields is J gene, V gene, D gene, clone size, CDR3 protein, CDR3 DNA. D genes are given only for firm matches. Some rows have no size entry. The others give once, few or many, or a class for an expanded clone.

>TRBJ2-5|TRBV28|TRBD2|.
CASSSQKPGGETQYF
TGTGCCAGCAGTTCTCAAAAACCGGGGGGAGAGACCCAGTACTTC
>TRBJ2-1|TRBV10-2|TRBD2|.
CASKGTSGGANEQFF
TGCGCCAGCAAAGGGACTAGCGGGGGGGCCAATGAGCAGTTCTTC
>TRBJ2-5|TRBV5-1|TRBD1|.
CASSPVPLTGGGETQYF
TGCGCCAGCAGCCCCGTCCCCCTGACAGGGGGCGGCGAGACCCAGTACTTC
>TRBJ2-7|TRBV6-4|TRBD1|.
CASSDLQPGTGAYEQYF
TGTGCCAGCAGTGACCTACAACCCGGGACAGGAGCCTACGAGCAGTACTTC
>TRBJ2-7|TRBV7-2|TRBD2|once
CASSLGGGRASYEQYF
TGTGCCAGCAGCTTAGGAGGCGGGAGGGCCTCCTACGAGCAGTACTTC
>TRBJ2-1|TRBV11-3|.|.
CASSLGGGPYNEQFF
TGTGCCAGCAGCTTAGGCGGCGGGCCCTACAATGAGCAGTTCTTC
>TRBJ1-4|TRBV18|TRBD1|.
CASSPLQGEGEKLFF
TGTGCCAGCTCACCACTACAGGGGGAAGGAGAAAAACTGTTTTTT
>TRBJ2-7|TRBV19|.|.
CASSVYEQYF
TGTGCCAGTAGTGTATACGAGCAGTACTTC
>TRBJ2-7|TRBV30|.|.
CAWSVDAQEQYF
TGTGCCTGGAGTGTCGATGCCCAGGAGCAGTACTTC
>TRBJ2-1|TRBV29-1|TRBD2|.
CSVATSGGAYNEQFF
TGCAGCGTTGCTACTAGCGGGGGTGCCTACAATGAGCAGTTCTTC
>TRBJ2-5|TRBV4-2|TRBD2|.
CASSQVETSWATQYF
TGTGCCAGCAGCCAAGTTGAGACTAGCTGGGCGACCCAGTACTTC
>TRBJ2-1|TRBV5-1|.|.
CASSTSGGSSYNEQFF
TGCGCCAGCAGCACCTCAGGAGGTAGCTCCTACAATGAGCAGTTCTTC
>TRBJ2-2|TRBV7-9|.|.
CASSQTRALGPTGELFF
TGTGCCAGCAGCCAAACCCGGGCCCTGGGGCCAACCGGGGAGCTGTTTTTT
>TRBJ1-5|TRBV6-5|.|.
CASSYSMRGNQPQHF
TGTGCCAGCAGTTACTCGATGCGGGGCAATCAGCCCCAGCATTTT
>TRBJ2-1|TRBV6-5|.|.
CASSPYRYNEQFF
TGTGCCAGCAGTCCCTACCGCTACAATGAGCAGTTCTTC
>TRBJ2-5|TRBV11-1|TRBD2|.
CASSSGLAGETQYF
TGTGCCAGCAGCTCCGGTCTAGCGGGGGAGACCCAGTACTTC
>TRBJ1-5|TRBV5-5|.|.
CASSLVGTRDQPQHF
TGTGCCAGCAGCTTGGTCGGGACAAGAGATCAGCCCCAGCATTTT
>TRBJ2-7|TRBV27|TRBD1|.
CASSADRAYEQYF
TGTGCCAGCAGTGCTGACAGGGCCTACGAGCAGTACTTC
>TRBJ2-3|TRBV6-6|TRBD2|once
CASSLTSGRLLYF
TGTGCCAGCAGCCTAACTAGCGGGAGACTTCTGTATTTT
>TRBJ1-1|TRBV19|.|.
CASTDFRGPKGTEAFF
TGTGCCAGTACCGACTTCAGGGGCCCGAAGGGCACTGAAGCTTTCTTT
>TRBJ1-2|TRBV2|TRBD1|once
CASSATGFGYTF
TGTGCCAGCAGTGCGACAGGGTTTGGCTACACCTTC
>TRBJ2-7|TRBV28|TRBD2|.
CASSLMRGGSYEQYF
TGTGCCAGCAGTTTAATGAGGGGCGGGAGCTACGAGCAGTACTTC
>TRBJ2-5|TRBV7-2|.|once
CASSESSQTQYF
TGTGCCAGCAGCGAGAGTAGCCAGACCCAGTACTTC
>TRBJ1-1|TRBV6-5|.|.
CASLKNHREGAFF
TGTGCCAGCCTAAAGAATCACAGGGAGGGAGCTTTCTTT
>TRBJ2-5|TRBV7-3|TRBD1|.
CASSPKSRTGGGTQYF
TGTGCCAGCAGCCCGAAAAGTCGGACAGGGGGCGGGACCCAGTACTTC
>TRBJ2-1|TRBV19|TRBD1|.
CASSIGGQNYNEQFF
TGTGCCAGTAGTATAGGGGGACAGAACTACAATGAGCAGTTCTTC
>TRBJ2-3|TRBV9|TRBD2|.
CASSVELAFTDTQYF
TGTGCCAGCAGCGTAGAACTAGCGTTCACAGATACGCAGTATTTT
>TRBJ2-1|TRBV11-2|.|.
CASSRGLQVLSYNEQFF
TGTGCCAGCAGCCGAGGACTACAGGTACTCTCCTACAATGAGCAGTTCTTC
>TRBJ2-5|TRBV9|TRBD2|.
CASSVGGLAGQETQYF
TGTGCCAGCAGCGTAGGTGGACTAGCGGGCCAAGAGACCCAGTACTTC
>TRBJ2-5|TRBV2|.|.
CASRGGAWETQYF
TGTGCCAGCAGGGGGGGGGCTTGGGAGACCCAGTACTTC
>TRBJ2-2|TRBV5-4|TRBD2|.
CASSLLGGGNTGELFF
TGTGCCAGCAGCTTGTTAGGCGGGGGGAACACCGGGGAGCTGTTTTTT